The next 3 T cell receptor beta chains were all read from a single sample in a study of T-cell memory formation after mild COVID-19. TCRdb analysed the 5' RACE reads with MiXCR anew, one entry per CDR3 protein. The sample consists of roughly 560,000 distinct CDR3 sequences, just over 20% of them appearing once. The sequencing sample was made of PBMCs or a T cell subset sorted from them (not recorded which). These receptors all stem from an adult woman who had mild COVID-19 (a few samples of this study predate the infection). Cell type and time point are not known.

This clonotype has only a few counts. This chain uses TRBV19 with TRBJ1-5; D not resolved. The CDR3 runs 15 residues. The V and J ends lost 5 bases and 1 base respectively, with 12 bases between them. CDR1 is LNHDA, CDR2 SQIVND, per germline (reference sequence). CDR3 coding DNA: TGTGCCAGTAGTGTTTCGGGGATAAGCAATCAGCCCCAGCATTTT. Translated: CASSVSGISNQPQHF.

The V call is TRBV7-3, the J call TRBJ2-3; no reliable D call. Deletions cut 5 bases from V and 2 bases from J, with 8 bases between. Germline assignment: CDR1 SGHTA and CDR2 FQGTGA. The CDR3 length is 13 residues. The DNA of the CDR3 is TGTGCCAGCAGCCCCAAACCCACAGATACGCAGTATTTT. Protein sequence: CASSPKPTDTQYF.

The chain recombines TRBV5-1 with TRBJ2-2, with 9 bases identical to TRBD2. V gave up 4 bases and J gave up 5 bases; unmatched junction bases: 18. The CDR3 sequence is 19 residues long. CDR1 is SGHRS, CDR2 YFSETQ, per germline. This CDR3 is CASSILNSGGLRVTGELFF. As DNA, the CDR3 is TGCGCCAGCAGCATCCTCAATAGCGGGGGCCTTCGGGTTACCGGGGAGCTGTTTTTT.